The source of this TCR beta chain is a study of glioma-infiltrating T cells. Whole-study findings and limits: CDR3 overlap between tissue and blood was very small. Gliomas, especially low-grade, showed above-expected tissue-blood divergence; non-neoplastic patients showed below.

Amplification of TCR alpha and beta CDR3 regions from RNA used iRepertoire nested multiplex PCR. Input was about 85-400 ng of tissue mRNA or PBMC total RNA. TCRdb redid the calling of the multiplex PCR reads with MiXCR, one entry per CDR3 protein. The table lists 15,000 to 20,000 distinct CDR3 sequences, 58% of them singletons. With respect to this clonotype: The antigen remains unidentified.

Trimming removed 6 bases at V and 9 bases at J, with 25 bases between. CDR3 length equals 15 residues. From germline, CDR1 is DFQATT and CDR2 SNEGSKA (reference sequence). The receptor was derived from a human donor with low-grade glioma or glioblastoma, undergoing nonglioma brain surgery, or in good health (not recorded which). The V and J genes are TRBV20-1 and TRBJ2-3; tentative D call: TRBD2 (6 bases). Sequencing was carried out using glioma tissue, nonneoplastic brain tissue, or PBMCs (not recorded which). The CDR3 here is CSAGGERSAARTQYF. DNA of the CDR3: TGCAGTGCCGGAGGGGAGCGGTCCGCGGCAAGGACGCAGTATTTT.